This TCR beta chain was recorded in a study of glioma-infiltrating T cells after dendritic cell vaccination. Study summary: Samples are from glioblastoma patients in Phase I and II dendritic cell vaccine trials. Patients received three intradermal dendritic cell vaccine injections at biweekly intervals. Findings and caveats of the study: Only a small number of patients had complete blood and tumor samples.

With respect to this clone: Its antigen is unknown. Different DNA sequences within this sample yield the same CDR3.

Measured with immunoSEQ multiplex PCR; TCRdb has only the in-frame clones, and not every one. The table has roughly 80,000 clones, roughly 84% seen once. Time point here: after dendritic cell vaccination, including at tumor progression/relapse. None of the glioblastoma patients had an isocitrate dehydrogenase mutation. Germline CDR1 is PRHDT and CDR2 is FYEKMQ (reference sequence). The length of the CDR3 is 16 residues. The trim removed 4 bases at V and 7 bases at J, leaving 12 bases unmatched. The TCR was taken from a human donor with glioblastoma. Sequenced material: blood, taken after dendritic cell vaccination. V and J are TRBV13 and TRBJ1-2, with TRBD1 identical over 10 bases. This CDR3 reads CASSSYSGQGPGGYTF. The CDR3 DNA reads as TGTGCCAGCAGCTCCTACTCGGGACAGGGGCCGGGTGGCTACACCTTC.